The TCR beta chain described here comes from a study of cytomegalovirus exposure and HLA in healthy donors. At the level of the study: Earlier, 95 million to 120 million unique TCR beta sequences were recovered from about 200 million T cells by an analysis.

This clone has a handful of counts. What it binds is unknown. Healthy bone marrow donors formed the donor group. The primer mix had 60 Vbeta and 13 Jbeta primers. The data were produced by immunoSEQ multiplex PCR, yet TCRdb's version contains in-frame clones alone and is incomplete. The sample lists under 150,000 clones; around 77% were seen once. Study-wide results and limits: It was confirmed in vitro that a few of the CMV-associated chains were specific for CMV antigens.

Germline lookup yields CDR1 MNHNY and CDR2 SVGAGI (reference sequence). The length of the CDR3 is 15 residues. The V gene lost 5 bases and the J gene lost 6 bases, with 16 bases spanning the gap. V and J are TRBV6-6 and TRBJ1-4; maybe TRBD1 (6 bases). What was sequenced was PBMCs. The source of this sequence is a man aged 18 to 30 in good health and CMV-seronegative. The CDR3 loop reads CASSDPGQGHEKLFF. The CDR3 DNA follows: TGTGCCAGCAGTGACCCGGGGCAGGGGCATGAAAAACTGTTTTTT.